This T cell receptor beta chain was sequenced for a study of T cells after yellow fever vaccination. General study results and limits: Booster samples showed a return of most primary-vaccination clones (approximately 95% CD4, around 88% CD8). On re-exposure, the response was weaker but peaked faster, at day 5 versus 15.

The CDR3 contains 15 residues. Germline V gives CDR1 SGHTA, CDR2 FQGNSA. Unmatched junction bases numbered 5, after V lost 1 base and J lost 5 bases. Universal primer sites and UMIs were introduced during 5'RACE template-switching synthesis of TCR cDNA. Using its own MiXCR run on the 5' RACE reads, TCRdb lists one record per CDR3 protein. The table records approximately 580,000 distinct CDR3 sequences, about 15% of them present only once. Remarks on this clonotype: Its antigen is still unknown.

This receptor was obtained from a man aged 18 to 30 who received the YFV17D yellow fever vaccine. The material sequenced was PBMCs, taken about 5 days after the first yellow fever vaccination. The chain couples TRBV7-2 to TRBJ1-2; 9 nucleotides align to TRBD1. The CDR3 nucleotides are TGTGCCAGCAGCTTAGGGGACAGGGTTAGGTATGGCTACACCTTC. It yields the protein CASSLGDRVRYGYTF.